Listed below are T cell receptor beta chains from one sample, sequenced in a study of spatial heterogeneity in lung cancer. One entry per CDR3 protein, called by TCRdb with MiXCR from the 5' RACE reads. The sample comprises just under 10,000 distinct CDR3 sequences, about 23% of which are singletons, and 3.5% to 5% rests with the top ten. The sequencing here drew on PBMCs, taken at follow-up. Receptors originate from a female donor with early-stage non-small cell lung cancer. CDR3s include the opening cysteine and the closing phenylalanine or tryptophan. Fields, in order: V gene, J gene, CDR3 protein.

v_gene: TRBV27
j_gene: TRBJ2-1
CDR3aa: CATNSPRYNEQFF

v_gene: TRBV20-1
j_gene: TRBJ2-1
CDR3aa: CSAKPPSGSGYEQFF

v_gene: TRBV9
j_gene: TRBJ2-4
CDR3aa: CASSAPGAGGRNIQYF

v_gene: TRBV2
j_gene: TRBJ2-1
CDR3aa: CASSENEQFF

v_gene: TRBV29-1
j_gene: TRBJ2-1
CDR3aa: CSVAGSTGTVRFF

v_gene: TRBV25-1
j_gene: TRBJ1-1
CDR3aa: CASRGTGGTEAFF

v_gene: TRBV20-1
j_gene: TRBJ1-2
CDR3aa: CSAPRASPYGYTF

v_gene: TRBV28
j_gene: TRBJ2-7
CDR3aa: CASSSPGTGYNEQYF

v_gene: TRBV27
j_gene: TRBJ2-6
CDR3aa: CASSPGTGANVLTF

v_gene: TRBV7-2
j_gene: TRBJ2-5
CDR3aa: CASSLDGSGQETQYF

v_gene: TRBV2
j_gene: TRBJ2-2
CDR3aa: CASSEDVSGELFF

v_gene: TRBV2
j_gene: TRBJ2-1
CDR3aa: CACNLRGASYNEQFF

v_gene: TRBV12-3/TRBV12-4
j_gene: TRBJ1-1
CDR3aa: CASSLRVMNTEAFF

v_gene: TRBV5-5
j_gene: TRBJ2-3
CDR3aa: CASKAGGPTTDTQYF

v_gene: TRBV6-1
j_gene: TRBJ1-4
CDR3aa: CASRRDGGEKLFF

v_gene: TRBV28
j_gene: TRBJ1-2
CDR3aa: CASNLPRPYGYTF

v_gene: TRBV28
j_gene: TRBJ2-3
CDR3aa: CASSPLADTQYF

v_gene: TRBV7-2
j_gene: TRBJ2-3
CDR3aa: CASSLKATGGTDTQYF

v_gene: TRBV11-1
j_gene: TRBJ2-1
CDR3aa: CASSLFTGRGDEQFF

v_gene: TRBV28
j_gene: TRBJ1-2
CDR3aa: CASSSPHPQGASYGYTF

v_gene: TRBV5-4
j_gene: TRBJ2-1
CDR3aa: CASSLGRPADEQFF

v_gene: TRBV29-1
j_gene: TRBJ2-5
CDR3aa: CSVDSNGETQYF

v_gene: TRBV14
j_gene: TRBJ1-1
CDR3aa: CASSQARAGAFF

v_gene: TRBV5-1
j_gene: TRBJ2-3
CDR3aa: CASSLAGRADTQYF

v_gene: TRBV12-3/TRBV12-4
j_gene: TRBJ2-5
CDR3aa: CASSLRTGGETQYF

v_gene: TRBV12-3/TRBV12-4
j_gene: TRBJ2-7
CDR3aa: CASSIRTEVQYF

v_gene: TRBV6-1
j_gene: TRBJ2-7
CDR3aa: CASSDRGKSNEQYF

v_gene: TRBV12-3/TRBV12-4
j_gene: TRBJ2-1
CDR3aa: CASSFGASGGTYNEQFF

v_gene: TRBV29-1
j_gene: TRBJ2-3
CDR3aa: CSVETAGESTDTQYF

v_gene: TRBV27
j_gene: TRBJ2-1
CDR3aa: CASKGPRLAGDNEQFF

v_gene: TRBV5-1
j_gene: TRBJ2-1
CDR3aa: CASSLEAGSGRLSNEQFF

v_gene: TRBV5-4
j_gene: TRBJ2-1
CDR3aa: CASSSASGSSYNEQFF

v_gene: TRBV12-3/TRBV12-4
j_gene: TRBJ1-1
CDR3aa: CASSPTGVFEAFF

v_gene: TRBV7-9
j_gene: TRBJ1-1
CDR3aa: CASSQSRWTEAFF

v_gene: TRBV7-6
j_gene: TRBJ1-1
CDR3aa: CASSLDVGASSW

v_gene: TRBV7-8
j_gene: TRBJ2-6
CDR3aa: CASSLLARSSSGANVLTF

v_gene: TRBV6-2/TRBV6-3
j_gene: TRBJ2-4
CDR3aa: CASSSPPDTKNIQYF

v_gene: TRBV7-6
j_gene: TRBJ2-7
CDR3aa: CASSWGTGEAYEQYF

v_gene: TRBV4-2
j_gene: TRBJ1-5
CDR3aa: CASSQDPDTSNQPQHF

v_gene: TRBV10-2
j_gene: TRBJ2-7
CDR3aa: CASSVGSGRDLYEQYF

v_gene: TRBV5-8
j_gene: TRBJ2-3
CDR3aa: CASSLEASGRAGPEYF

v_gene: TRBV7-2
j_gene: TRBJ2-7
CDR3aa: CASSPEITAYEQYF

v_gene: TRBV18
j_gene: TRBJ2-1
CDR3aa: CASSFLAGEANEQFF

v_gene: TRBV6-5
j_gene: TRBJ2-3
CDR3aa: CASSLNLPAGVADTQYF

v_gene: TRBV3-1
j_gene: TRBJ1-2
CDR3aa: CASSQEGLGQLNYGYTF

v_gene: TRBV7-7
j_gene: TRBJ2-3
CDR3aa: CASSRSGTSGRLLIGTQYF

v_gene: TRBV5-5
j_gene: TRBJ2-5
CDR3aa: CASSTANQETQYF